This T cell receptor beta chain was captured by sequencing in a study of CD8 T cells in Susac syndrome. The wider study: Patients with Susac syndrome were therapy-naive, on corticosteroids, or on intravenous immunoglobulin alone at the time that blood was drawn.

FACS was used to enrich TEMRA cells, whereas the CD8+ and CD4+ T cells were obtained by negative isolation. Concerning this clonotype: Its antigen is currently unknown.

Trimming pared 5 bases from V and 6 bases from J, leaving 14 bases between. The CDR3 extends over 14 amino acids. RNA totalling roughly 0.45 to 1 ug underwent reverse transcription with random hexamers. With immunoSEQ multiplex PCR, TCR beta CDR3 was amplified across 54 Vbeta and 13 Jbeta. TCRdb re-derived calls from the immunoSEQ multiplex PCR reads in MiXCR, one entry per CDR3 protein. The data contain nearly 110,000 distinct CDR3 sequences, roughly 94% of them singletons. Study outcomes and limitations: TEMRA cells and active patients showed peak Susac CD8+ clonal expansion.

The specimen was CD8+ T cells from PBMCs. The chain combines TRBV12-3 or TRBV12-4 with TRBJ2-1, with D tentatively TRBD1 (6 bases). The sequence was obtained from a human donor with Susac syndrome. As DNA, the CDR3 is TGTGCCAGCAGTCTTTGGGGGCCGGGCAATGAGCAGTTCTTC. Translated: CASSLWGPGNEQFF.